This TCR beta chain was sequenced for a study of cytomegalovirus exposure and HLA in healthy donors. V was shortened by 1 base and J by 10 bases, with 15 bases between the two germline ends. The CDR3 covers 14 residues. CDR1 and CDR2 (germline): SGHTA, FQGNSA. TCRdb's copy holds only in-frame clones and misses some; the assay was immunoSEQ multiplex PCR. The data hold approximately 160,000 clones, with 75% to 90% observed a single time. The chain uses TRBV7-2 and TRBJ2-3; D unclear. Sequenced: PBMCs. This TCR was sampled from a woman aged 18-35 years in good health and CMV-seronegative. The CDR3 DNA reads TGTGCCAGCAGCTTAGACCCGGCTAGTTTGGCGCAGTATTTT. Encoded protein: CASSLDPASLAQYF.